This T cell receptor beta chain emerged from a study of CD8+ T cells in alopecia areata. Study background: C3H/HeJ donors aged roughly 6-13 months with spontaneous alopecia supplied skin grafted onto roughly 6-11-week-old female C3H/HeJ mice.

A sort of pooled cutaneous lymph node cells used CD4, CD8alpha, NKG2D, NKG2ACE and other stains. RNA extraction and reverse transcription yielded cDNA as sequencing template. Sequencing used immunoSEQ multiplex PCR; TCRdb keeps in-frame clones, though not all of them. Captured here are about 270,000 clones, none seen once; the top ten comprise roughly 1.2%. This clone was detected many times. Gene and germline names: mouse. The sample comprised CD4+ T cells sorted from a lymph node. This clonotype was sampled from a C3H/HeJ mouse with alopecia areata. These mice share the MHC haplotype H2-k.

The CDR3 region is CASSKGQGAREVFF. The DNA read from the CDR3 is TGTGCTAGCAGTAAGGGGCAGGGGGCGCGA. The chain has TRBV17 and TRBJ1-1; 8 bases map to TRBD1. Read sequence stops 4 residues before the CDR3 end, and the germline J gene provides the missing end. The CDR3 is 14 residues long. Germline CDR1 MNHDT, CDR2 YYDKIL.